These T cell receptor beta chains were read from a single sample in a study of blood T cell repertoires in COVID-19. Measured with immunoSEQ multiplex PCR; TCRdb has only the in-frame clones, and not every one. The sample lists about 250,000 clones, more than 75% occurring once. The specimen sequenced was PBMCs or T cells enriched from blood (not recorded which). The origin of the receptors is a man aged 35 to 55 who had recovered from COVID-19. Both conserved end residues are part of each CDR3. Fields, in order: clone size, J gene, V gene, D gene, CDR3 protein, CDR3 DNA. D genes are given only for firm matches. Size is omitted from some rows. Given values are once, few, many or a class for expanded clones.

>.|TRBJ2-5|TRBV11-2|.
CASSTIRGGETQYF
TGTGCCAGCAGTACCATTCGGGGAGGAGAGACCCAGTACTTC
>.|TRBJ1-1|TRBV7-2|.
CASSLEGAVNTEAFF
TGTGCCAGCAGCTTAGAAGGGGCGGTGAACACTGAAGCTTTCTTT
>once|TRBJ2-1|TRBV7-3|TRBD2
CASSLSSGLAGDNEQFF
TGTGCCAGCAGCTTGTCATCGGGACTAGCGGGGGACAATGAGCAGTTCTTC
>.|TRBJ2-7|TRBV6-2/TRBV6-3|TRBD2
CASSDGTSVSYEQYF
TGTGCCAGCAGTGACGGGACTAGCGTTTCCTACGAGCAGTACTTC
>.|TRBJ1-2|TRBV19|TRBD1
CATRTGNGYTF
TGTGCCACCAGGACAGGGAATGGCTACACCTTC
>.|TRBJ2-2|TRBV30|TRBD2
CASGLAGGLTGELFF
TGTGCCTCGGGACTAGCGGGGGGCCTCACCGGGGAGCTGTTTTTT
>.|TRBJ2-1|TRBV6-2/TRBV6-3|TRBD2
CASSLGTDGLAGSVYNEQFF
TGTGCCAGCAGTCTCGGGACGGATGGACTAGCGGGATCTGTCTACAATGAGCAGTTCTTC
>.|TRBJ1-4|TRBV30|.
CAWSPGVSEKLFF
TGTGCCTGGAGTCCCGGTGTATCCGAAAAACTGTTTTTT
>.|TRBJ2-1|TRBV10-3|TRBD2
CAAGTSGTGSYNEQFF
TGTGCCGCCGGGACTAGCGGGACAGGCTCCTACAATGAGCAGTTCTTC
>.|TRBJ1-4|TRBV19|TRBD1
CASSRDRSTNEKLFF
TGTGCCAGTAGTCGGGACAGATCAACTAATGAAAAACTGTTTTTT
>.|TRBJ1-1|TRBV27|.
CASFFRVGTEAFF
TGTGCCAGCTTCTTCAGGGTGGGCACTGAAGCTTTCTTT
>few|TRBJ2-1|TRBV2|TRBD1
CASSLGQESSYNEQFF
TGTGCCAGCAGTCTGGGACAGGAGAGCTCCTACAATGAGCAGTTCTTC
>.|TRBJ1-3|TRBV19|TRBD1
CASSGTGQADTIYF
TGTGCCAGTAGCGGGACAGGGCAGGCGGACACCATATATTTT
>few|TRBJ2-5|TRBV27|.
CATRGETYQETQYF
TGTGCCACGCGGGGAGAGACTTACCAAGAGACCCAGTACTTC
>.|TRBJ2-1|TRBV28|TRBD2
CASSPLLGTSGRFNEQFF
TGTGCCAGCAGTCCTCTACTTGGGACTAGCGGGAGGTTCAATGAGCAGTTCTTC
>.|TRBJ1-1|TRBV11-2|TRBD1
CASSFTGGNTEAFF
TGTGCCAGCAGCTTCACAGGGGGCAATACTGAAGCTTTCTTT
>.|TRBJ1-5|TRBV5-6|TRBD1
CASSRTGSNQPQHF
TGTGCCAGCAGCCGGACAGGAAGCAATCAGCCCCAGCATTTT
>once|TRBJ1-5|TRBV5-4|.
CASSLGGYQPQHF
TGTGCCAGCAGCCTTGGGGGCTATCAGCCCCAGCATTTT
>.|TRBJ2-4|TRBV7-2|.
CASSLEPIRGIQYF
TGTGCCAGCAGCTTAGAGCCGATTCGGGGCATTCAGTACTTC
>.|TRBJ2-4|TRBV7-2|TRBD1
CASSPGQGAENIQYF
TGTGCCAGCAGCCCGGGACAGGGGGCGGAAAACATTCAGTACTTC
>.|TRBJ2-3|TRBV27|TRBD2
CASSLQRTSGRARSDTQYF
TGTGCCAGCAGTTTACAACGGACTAGCGGGAGGGCGCGCTCAGATACGCAGTATTTT
>.|TRBJ2-1|TRBV7-2|TRBD2
CASSLRVAGEYEQFF
TGTGCCAGCAGCCTGAGGGTAGCGGGAGAGTATGAGCAGTTCTTC
>once|TRBJ2-2|TRBV18|.
CASSPVTENTGELFF
TGTGCCAGCTCACCCGTGACAGAGAACACCGGGGAGCTGTTTTTT
>.|TRBJ1-1|TRBV18|.
CASSPTPGHQNTEAFF
TGTGCCAGCTCACCAACTCCGGGACACCAAAACACTGAAGCTTTCTTT
>.|TRBJ1-4|TRBV11-2|.
CASSLAGVGEKLFF
TGTGCCAGCAGTCTGGCAGGGGTCGGTGAAAAACTGTTTTTT
>few|TRBJ2-2|TRBV7-3|.
CASSLIGGGPGELFF
TGTGCCAGCAGCTTAATAGGCGGCGGCCCCGGGGAGCTGTTTTTT
>.|TRBJ2-7|TRBV7-2|TRBD1
CASSFDLTGGLYEQYF
TGTGCCAGCAGCTTCGACCTCACAGGGGGCCTCTACGAGCAGTACTTC
>.|TRBJ1-2|TRBV28|TRBD1
CASSLSAPGTAPWVHGYTF
TGTGCCAGCAGTTTATCGGCCCCCGGGACAGCCCCGTGGGTGCATGGCTACACCTTC
>.|TRBJ2-3|TRBV3-1/TRBV3-2|TRBD1
CASSRNPGQGSDTQYF
TGTGCCAGCAGCCGGAATCCGGGACAGGGGTCAGATACGCAGTATTTT
>.|TRBJ1-3|TRBV18|TRBD1
CASSPTGGSGNTIYF
TGTGCCAGCTCACCCACAGGGGGAAGCGGAAACACCATATATTTT
>.|TRBJ2-7|TRBV7-8|.
CASSGGPTYEQYF
TGTGCCAGCAGCGGGGGCCCTACCTACGAGCAGTACTTC
>.|TRBJ1-1|TRBV5-1|.
CASRGGPTNTEAFF
TGCGCCAGCAGAGGAGGGCCGACGAACACTGAAGCTTTCTTT
>.|TRBJ2-2|TRBV18|.
CASSPRQGNTGELFF
TGTGCCAGCTCACCCCGGCAGGGCAACACCGGGGAGCTGTTTTTT
>few|TRBJ1-6|TRBV19|TRBD1
CASSFTGGASPLHF
TGTGCCAGTAGTTTCACAGGGGGCGCTTCACCCCTCCACTTT
>.|TRBJ1-2|TRBV11-2|.
CASSYRGGDYGYTF
TGTGCCAGCAGCTACCGGGGGGGGGACTATGGCTACACCTTC